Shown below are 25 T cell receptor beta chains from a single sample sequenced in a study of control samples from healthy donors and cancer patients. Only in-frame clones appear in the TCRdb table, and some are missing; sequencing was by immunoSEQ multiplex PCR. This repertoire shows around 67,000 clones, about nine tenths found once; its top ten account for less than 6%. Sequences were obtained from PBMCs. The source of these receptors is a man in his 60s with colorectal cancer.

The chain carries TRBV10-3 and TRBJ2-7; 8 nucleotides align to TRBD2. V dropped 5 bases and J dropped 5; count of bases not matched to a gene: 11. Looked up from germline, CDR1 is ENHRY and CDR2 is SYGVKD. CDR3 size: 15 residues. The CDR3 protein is CAISRTGGASDEQYF. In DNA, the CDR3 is TGTGCCATCAGTCGTACCGGGGGGGCCTCTGACGAGCAGTACTTC.

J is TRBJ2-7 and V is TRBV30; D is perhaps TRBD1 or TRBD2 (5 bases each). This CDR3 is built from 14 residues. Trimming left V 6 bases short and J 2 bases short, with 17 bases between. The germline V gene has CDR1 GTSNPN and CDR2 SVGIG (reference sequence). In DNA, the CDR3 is TGTGCCTGCACCGGGGCCCGGCGGGCCTACGAGCAGTACTTC. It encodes CACTGARRAYEQYF. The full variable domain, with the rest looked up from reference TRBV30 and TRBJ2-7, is SQTIHQWPATLVQPVGSPLSLECTVEGTSNPNLYWYRQAAGRGLQLLFYSVGIGQISSEVPQNLSASRPQDRQFILSSKKLLLSDSGFYLCACTGARRAYEQYFGPGTRLTVT.

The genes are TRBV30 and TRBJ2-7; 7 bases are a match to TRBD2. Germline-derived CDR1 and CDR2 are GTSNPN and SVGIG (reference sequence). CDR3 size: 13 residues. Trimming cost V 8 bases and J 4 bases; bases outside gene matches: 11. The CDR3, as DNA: TGTGCCGGGTCGCGGGGGATAGGGTACGAGCAGTACTTC. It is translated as CAGSRGIGYEQYF. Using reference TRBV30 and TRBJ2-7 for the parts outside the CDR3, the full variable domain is SQTIHQWPATLVQPVGSPLSLECTVEGTSNPNLYWYRQAAGRGLQLLFYSVGIGQISSEVPQNLSASRPQDRQFILSSKKLLLSDSGFYLCAGSRGIGYEQYFGPGTRLTVT.

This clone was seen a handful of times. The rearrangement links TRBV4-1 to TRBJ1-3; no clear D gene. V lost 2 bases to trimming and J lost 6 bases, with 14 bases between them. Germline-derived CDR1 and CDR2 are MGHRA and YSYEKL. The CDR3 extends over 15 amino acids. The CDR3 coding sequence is TGCGCCAGCAGCCAACTGGTGCAGGCGACAAACACCATATATTTT. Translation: CASSQLVQATNTIYF.

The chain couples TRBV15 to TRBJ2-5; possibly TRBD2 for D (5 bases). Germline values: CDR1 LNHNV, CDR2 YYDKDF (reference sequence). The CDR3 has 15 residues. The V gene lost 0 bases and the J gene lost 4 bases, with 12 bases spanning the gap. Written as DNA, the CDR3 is TGTGCCACCAGCAGAGATTTGGGAGCAGGAGAGACCCAGTACTTC. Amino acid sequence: CATSRDLGAGETQYF.

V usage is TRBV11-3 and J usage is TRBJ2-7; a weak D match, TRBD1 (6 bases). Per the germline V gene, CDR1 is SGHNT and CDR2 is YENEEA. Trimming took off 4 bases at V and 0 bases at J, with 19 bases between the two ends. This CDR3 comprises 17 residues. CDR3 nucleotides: TGTGCCAGCAGCTCCCGGGGCTCAGGGGAACGCTCCTACGAGCAGTACTTC. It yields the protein CASSSRGSGERSYEQYF.

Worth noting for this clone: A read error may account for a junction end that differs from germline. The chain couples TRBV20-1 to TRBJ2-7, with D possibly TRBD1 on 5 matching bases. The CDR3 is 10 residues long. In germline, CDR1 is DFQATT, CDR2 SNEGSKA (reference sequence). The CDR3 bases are TGTGCGACAGAAACCTACGAGCAGTACTTC. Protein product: CATETYEQYF.

The CDR3: CASSFSGGDNEQFF. The CDR3 DNA reads as TGTGCCAGCAGCTTCAGTGGGGGCGACAATGAGCAGTTCTTC. The V call is TRBV11-3, the J call TRBJ2-1; tentatively, D is TRBD1 (6 bases). CDR1 is SGHNT and CDR2 is YENEEA in the germline V gene. Trimming took 3 bases from V and 5 from J, leaving 11 bases between them. The CDR3 is made up of 14 amino acids.

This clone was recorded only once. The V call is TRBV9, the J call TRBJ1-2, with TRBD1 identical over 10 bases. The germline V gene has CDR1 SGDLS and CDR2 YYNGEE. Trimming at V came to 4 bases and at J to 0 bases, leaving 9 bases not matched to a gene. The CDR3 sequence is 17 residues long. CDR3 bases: TGTGCCAGCAGCCCAGGGGTCGGGACAGGGGCTAACTATGGCTACACCTTC. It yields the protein CASSPGVGTGANYGYTF.

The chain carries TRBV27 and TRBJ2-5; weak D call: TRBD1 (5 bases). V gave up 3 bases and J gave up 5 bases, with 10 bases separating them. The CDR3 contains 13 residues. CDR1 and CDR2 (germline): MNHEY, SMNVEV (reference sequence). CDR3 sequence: CASSFSRGETQYF. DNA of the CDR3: TGTGCCAGCAGTTTTAGTAGGGGCGAGACCCAGTACTTC.

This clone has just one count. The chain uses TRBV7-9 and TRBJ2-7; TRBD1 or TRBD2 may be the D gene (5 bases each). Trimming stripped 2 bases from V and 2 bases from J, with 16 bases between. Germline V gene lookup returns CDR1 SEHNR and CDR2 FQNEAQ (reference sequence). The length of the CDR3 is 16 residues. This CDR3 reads CASSLRWESGPYEQYF. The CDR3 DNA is TGTGCCAGCAGCTTACGGTGGGAGTCAGGGCCCTACGAGCAGTACTTC.

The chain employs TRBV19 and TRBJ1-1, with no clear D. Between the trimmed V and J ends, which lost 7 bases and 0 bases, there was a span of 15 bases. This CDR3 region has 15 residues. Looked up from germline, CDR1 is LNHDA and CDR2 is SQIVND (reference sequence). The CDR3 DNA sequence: TGTGCCAGTAAAGAACAGAGCCTCATGAACACTGAAGCTTTCTTT. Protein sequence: CASKEQSLMNTEAFF.

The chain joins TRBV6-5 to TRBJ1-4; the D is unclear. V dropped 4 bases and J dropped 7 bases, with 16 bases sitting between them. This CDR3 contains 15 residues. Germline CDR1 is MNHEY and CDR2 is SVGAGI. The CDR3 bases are TGTGCCAGCAGTTTCATGACAAGGCGGGGTGAAAAACTGTTTTTT. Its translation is CASSFMTRRGEKLFF.

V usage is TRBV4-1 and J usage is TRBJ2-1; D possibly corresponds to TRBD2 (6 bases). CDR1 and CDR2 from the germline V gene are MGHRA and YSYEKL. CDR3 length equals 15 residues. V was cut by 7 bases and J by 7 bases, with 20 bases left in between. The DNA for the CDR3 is TGCGCCAGCACCTCCCTCGGCGGGGCAGCAAATGAGCAGTTCTTC. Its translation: CASTSLGGAANEQFF.

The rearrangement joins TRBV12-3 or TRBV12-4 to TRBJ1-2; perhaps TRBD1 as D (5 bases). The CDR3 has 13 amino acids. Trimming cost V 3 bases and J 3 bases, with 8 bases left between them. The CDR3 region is CASSFGTYYGYTF. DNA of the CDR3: TGTGCCAGCAGTTTTGGGACCTACTATGGCTACACCTTC.

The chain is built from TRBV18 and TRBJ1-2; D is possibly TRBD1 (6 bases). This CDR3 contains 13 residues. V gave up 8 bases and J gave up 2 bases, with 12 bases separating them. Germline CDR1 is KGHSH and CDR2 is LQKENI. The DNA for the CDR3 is TGTGCCAGCAAGCCGGGGGGCAACTATGGCTACACCTTC. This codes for CASKPGGNYGYTF.

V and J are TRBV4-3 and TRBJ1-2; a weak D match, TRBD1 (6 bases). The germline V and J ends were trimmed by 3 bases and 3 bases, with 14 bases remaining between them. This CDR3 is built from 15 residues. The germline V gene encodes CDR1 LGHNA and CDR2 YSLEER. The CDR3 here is CASSHSGTPYYGYTF. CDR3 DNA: TGCGCCAGCAGCCATTCCGGGACACCTTACTATGGCTACACCTTC.

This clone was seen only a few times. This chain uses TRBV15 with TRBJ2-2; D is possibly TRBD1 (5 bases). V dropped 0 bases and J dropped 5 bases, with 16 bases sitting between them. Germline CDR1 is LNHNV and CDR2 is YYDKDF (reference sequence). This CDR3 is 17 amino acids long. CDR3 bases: TGTGCCACCAGCAGAGATCCAGGCAGGGAATTTACCGGGGAGCTGTTTTTT. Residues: CATSRDPGREFTGELFF.

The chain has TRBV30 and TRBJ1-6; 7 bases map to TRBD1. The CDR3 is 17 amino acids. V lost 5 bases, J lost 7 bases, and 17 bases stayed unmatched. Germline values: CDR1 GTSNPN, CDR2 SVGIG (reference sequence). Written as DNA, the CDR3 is TGTGCCTGGGGTCGTCGGACACCGGGACAGCTAAATTCACCCCTCCACTTT. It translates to CAWGRRTPGQLNSPLHF.

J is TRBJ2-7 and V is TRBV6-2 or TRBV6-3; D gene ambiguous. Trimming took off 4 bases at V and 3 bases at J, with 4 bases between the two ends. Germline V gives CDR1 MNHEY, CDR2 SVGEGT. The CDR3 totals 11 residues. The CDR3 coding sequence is TGTGCCAGCAGTTCGTACTACGAGCAGTACTTC. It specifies CASSSYYEQYF.

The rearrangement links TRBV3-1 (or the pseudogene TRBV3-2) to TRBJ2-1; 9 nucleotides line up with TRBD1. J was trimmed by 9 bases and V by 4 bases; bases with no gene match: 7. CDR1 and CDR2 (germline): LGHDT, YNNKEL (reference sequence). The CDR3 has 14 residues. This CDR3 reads CASSPLTGGGEQFF. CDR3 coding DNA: TGTGCCAGCAGCCCACTCACAGGGGGCGGTGAGCAGTTCTTC.

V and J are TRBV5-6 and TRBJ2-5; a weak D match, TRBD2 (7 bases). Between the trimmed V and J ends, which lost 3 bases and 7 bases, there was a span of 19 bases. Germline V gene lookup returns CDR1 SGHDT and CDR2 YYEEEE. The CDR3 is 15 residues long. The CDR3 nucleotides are TGTGCCAGCAGCTCGAGGAGGGGGGGACATTGGACCCAGTACTTC. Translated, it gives CASSSRRGGHWTQYF.

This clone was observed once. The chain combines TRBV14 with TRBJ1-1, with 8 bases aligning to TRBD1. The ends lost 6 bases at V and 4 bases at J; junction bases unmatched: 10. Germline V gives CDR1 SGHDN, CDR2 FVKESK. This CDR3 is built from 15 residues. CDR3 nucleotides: TGTGCCAGCAGTATGCAGGGGGCGTTGGGCACTGAAGCTTTCTTT. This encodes CASSMQGALGTEAFF.

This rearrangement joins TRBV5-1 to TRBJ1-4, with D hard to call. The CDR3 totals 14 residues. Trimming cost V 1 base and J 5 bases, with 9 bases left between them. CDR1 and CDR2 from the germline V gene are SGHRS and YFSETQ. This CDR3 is CASSLFGINEKLFF. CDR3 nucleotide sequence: TGCGCCAGCAGCTTGTTTGGGATAAATGAAAAACTGTTTTTT.

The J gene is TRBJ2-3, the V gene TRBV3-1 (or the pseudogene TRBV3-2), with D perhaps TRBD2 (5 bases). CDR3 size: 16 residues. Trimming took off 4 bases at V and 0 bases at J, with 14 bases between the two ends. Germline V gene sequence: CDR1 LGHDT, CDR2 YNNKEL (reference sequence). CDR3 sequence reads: CASSPPGSASTDTQYF. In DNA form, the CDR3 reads TGTGCCAGCAGCCCTCCAGGTAGCGCCAGCACAGATACGCAGTATTTT.